This is a list of T cell receptor beta chains from one sample in a study of T cell changes during pregnancy in multiple sclerosis. Libraries were prepared by immunoSEQ multiplex PCR; TCRdb keeps only in-frame clonotypes and omits some of them. The data show approximately 88,000 clones, with 94% seen just once and about 2% held by the top ten. The material was peripheral blood, obtained in the third trimester of pregnancy. These receptors all stem from a female donor with multiple sclerosis, enrolled in a pregnancy study. Both conserved end residues are part of each CDR3. Only part of the rows carry a size: once, few, many, or a class if the clone is expanded.

J gene	V gene	clone size	CDR3 protein
TRBJ2-5	TRBV7-9	once	CASSLGQEETQYF
TRBJ2-7	TRBV19	few	CASSRDSYEQYF
TRBJ1-5	TRBV18	-	CASSPDREDNQPQHF
TRBJ1-5	TRBV19	-	CASSIYRGEKPQHF
TRBJ2-1	TRBV27	-	CASSLASPLLVATREQFF
TRBJ2-1	TRBV27	-	CASSFGTSGYNEQFF
TRBJ2-1	TRBV4-3	-	CASSPRASGGSNEQFF
TRBJ1-2	TRBV4-3	-	CASSDQGSLTSNYGYTF
TRBJ2-1	TRBV9	-	CASSVAATSGSYEQFF
TRBJ2-7	TRBV5-4	-	CASSFGPNSYEQYF
TRBJ1-1	TRBV6-5	-	CASSYVRGLGTEAFF
TRBJ2-7	TRBV5-1	-	CASSLGAGGLDYEQYF
TRBJ2-7	TRBV11-3	-	CASSLAPGQNYEQYF
TRBJ2-5	TRBV28	-	CASSSLDSEETQYF
TRBJ2-7	TRBV7-8	-	CASTLASPQGFSYEQYF
TRBJ2-5	TRBV7-9	-	CASSAPTETQYF
TRBJ2-7	TRBV5-4	-	CASSLGGAGAASYEQYF
TRBJ1-2	TRBV6-5	-	CASSKTVRGGYTF
TRBJ2-2	TRBV9	-	CASSAPGGGGAMAGELFF
TRBJ1-5	TRBV6-5	-	CASSPSGGHQPQHF
TRBJ2-7	TRBV2	-	CASIRKLAGASEQYF